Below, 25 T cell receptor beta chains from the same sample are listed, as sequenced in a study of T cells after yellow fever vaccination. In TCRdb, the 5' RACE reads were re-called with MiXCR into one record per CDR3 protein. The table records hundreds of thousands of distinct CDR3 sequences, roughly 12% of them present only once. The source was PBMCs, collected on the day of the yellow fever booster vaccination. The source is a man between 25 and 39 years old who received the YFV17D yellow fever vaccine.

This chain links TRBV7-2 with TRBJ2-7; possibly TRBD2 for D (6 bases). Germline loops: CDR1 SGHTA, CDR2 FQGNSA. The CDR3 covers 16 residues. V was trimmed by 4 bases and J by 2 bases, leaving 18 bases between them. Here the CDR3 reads CASSSGTRRLAYEQYF. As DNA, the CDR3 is TGTGCCAGCAGCTCGGGGACCCGCAGACTAGCCTACGAGCAGTACTTC.

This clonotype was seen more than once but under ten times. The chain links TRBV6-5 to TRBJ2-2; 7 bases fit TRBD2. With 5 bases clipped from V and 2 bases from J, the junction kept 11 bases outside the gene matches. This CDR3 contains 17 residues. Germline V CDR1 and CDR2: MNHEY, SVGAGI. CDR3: CASSLESGGGNTGELFF. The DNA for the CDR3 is TGTGCCAGCAGTCTCGAGTCTGGCGGGGGTAACACCGGGGAGCTGTTTTTT.

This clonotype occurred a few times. The CDR3 sequence is CASSQPGLAGADTQYF. Here the CDR3 DNA reads TGTGCCAGCAGCCAACCAGGACTAGCGGGAGCCGATACGCAGTATTTT. This chain connects TRBV3-1 to TRBJ2-3; 13 positions agree with TRBD2. Germline V gives CDR1 LGHDT, CDR2 YNNKEL (reference sequence). J was trimmed by 6 bases and V by 2 bases; bases with no gene match: 5. This CDR3 is built from 16 residues.

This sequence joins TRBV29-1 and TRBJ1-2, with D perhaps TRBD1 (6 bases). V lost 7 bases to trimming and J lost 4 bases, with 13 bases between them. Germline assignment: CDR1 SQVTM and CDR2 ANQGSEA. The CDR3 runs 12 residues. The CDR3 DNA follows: TGCAGCGCATTGAGGGGGGCCTATGGCTACACCTTC. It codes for CSALRGAYGYTF. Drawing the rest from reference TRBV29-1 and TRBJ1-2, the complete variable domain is SAVISQKPSRDICQRGTSLTIQCQVDSQVTMMFWYRQQPGQSLTLIATANQGSEATYESGFVIDKFPISRPNLTFSTLTVSNMSPEDSSIYLCSALRGAYGYTFGSGTRLTVV.

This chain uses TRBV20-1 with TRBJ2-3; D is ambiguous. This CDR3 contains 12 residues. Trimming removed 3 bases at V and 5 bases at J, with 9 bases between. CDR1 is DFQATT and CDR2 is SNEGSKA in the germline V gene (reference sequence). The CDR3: CSASRPQDTQYF. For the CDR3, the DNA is TGCAGTGCTAGCCGGCCCCAAGATACGCAGTATTTT.

The DNA of the CDR3 is TGTGCCAGCAGCTGGGGACAGGGGGCGCTTCAAGGAAACACCATATATTTT. It translates to CASSWGQGALQGNTIYF. This sequence joins TRBV7-2 and TRBJ1-3; 12 bases are shared with TRBD1. The CDR3 has 17 residues. Trimming took 4 bases from V and 4 from J; bases not matched to a gene: 8. Germline CDR1 SGHTA, CDR2 FQGNSA.

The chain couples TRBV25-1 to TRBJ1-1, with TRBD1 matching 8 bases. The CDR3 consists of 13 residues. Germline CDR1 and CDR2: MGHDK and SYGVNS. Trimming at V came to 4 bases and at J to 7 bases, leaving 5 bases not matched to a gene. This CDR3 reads CASSVAGTGEAFF. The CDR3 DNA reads TGTGCCAGCAGTGTCGCCGGGACAGGTGAAGCTTTCTTT.

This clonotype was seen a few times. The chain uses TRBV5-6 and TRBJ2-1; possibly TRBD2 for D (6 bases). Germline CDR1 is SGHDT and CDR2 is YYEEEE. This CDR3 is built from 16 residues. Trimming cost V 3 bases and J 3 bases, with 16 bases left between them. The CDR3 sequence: CASSWQLASFYNEQFF. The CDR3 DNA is TGTGCCAGCAGCTGGCAACTAGCATCATTCTACAATGAGCAGTTCTTC.

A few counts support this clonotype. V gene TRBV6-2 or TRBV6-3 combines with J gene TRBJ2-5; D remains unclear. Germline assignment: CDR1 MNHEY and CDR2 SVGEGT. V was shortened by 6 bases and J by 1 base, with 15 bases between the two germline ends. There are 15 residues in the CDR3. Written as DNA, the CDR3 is TGTGCCAGCAGCCTCCTGAGCACGATCCAAGAGACCCAGTACTTC. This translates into CASSLLSTIQETQYF.

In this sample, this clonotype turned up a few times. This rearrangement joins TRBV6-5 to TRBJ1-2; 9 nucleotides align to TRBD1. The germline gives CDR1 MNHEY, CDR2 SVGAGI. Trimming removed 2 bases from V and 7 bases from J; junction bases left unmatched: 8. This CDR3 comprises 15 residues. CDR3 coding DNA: TGTGCCAGCAGTTACACGGACAGGGGAATCGGTGGCTACACCTTC. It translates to CASSYTDRGIGGYTF.

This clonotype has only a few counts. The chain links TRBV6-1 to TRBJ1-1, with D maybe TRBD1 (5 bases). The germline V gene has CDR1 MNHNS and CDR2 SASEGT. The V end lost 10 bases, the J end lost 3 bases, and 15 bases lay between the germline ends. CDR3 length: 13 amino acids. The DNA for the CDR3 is TGTGCCATCCGAGGGGCATTTGACACTGAAGCTTTCTTT. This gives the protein CAIRGAFDTEAFF.

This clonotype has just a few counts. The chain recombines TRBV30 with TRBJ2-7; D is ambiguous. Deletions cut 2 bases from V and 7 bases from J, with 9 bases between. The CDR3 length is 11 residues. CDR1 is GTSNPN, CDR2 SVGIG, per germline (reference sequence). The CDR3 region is CAWSKGNEQYF. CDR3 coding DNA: TGTGCCTGGAGTAAGGGAAATGAGCAGTACTTC.

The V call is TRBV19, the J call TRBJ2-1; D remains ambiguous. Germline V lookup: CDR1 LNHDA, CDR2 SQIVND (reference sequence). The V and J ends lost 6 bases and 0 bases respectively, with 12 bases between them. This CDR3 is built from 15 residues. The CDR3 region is CASSPTVNSYNEQFF. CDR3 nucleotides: TGTGCCAGTAGCCCCACAGTGAACTCCTACAATGAGCAGTTCTTC.

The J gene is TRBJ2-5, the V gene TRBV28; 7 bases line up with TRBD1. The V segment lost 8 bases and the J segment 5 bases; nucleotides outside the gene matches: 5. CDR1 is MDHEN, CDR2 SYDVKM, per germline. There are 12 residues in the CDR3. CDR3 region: CASQTGTETQYF. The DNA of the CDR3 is TGTGCCAGCCAGACAGGGACGGAGACCCAGTACTTC.

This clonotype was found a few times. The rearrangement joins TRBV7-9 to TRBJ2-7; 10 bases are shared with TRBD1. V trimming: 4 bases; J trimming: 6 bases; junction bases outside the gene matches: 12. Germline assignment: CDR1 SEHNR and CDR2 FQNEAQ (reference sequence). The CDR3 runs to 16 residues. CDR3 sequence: CASSSGQGVPPGEQYF. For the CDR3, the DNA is TGTGCCAGCAGCTCTGGACAGGGGGTCCCTCCTGGCGAGCAGTACTTC.

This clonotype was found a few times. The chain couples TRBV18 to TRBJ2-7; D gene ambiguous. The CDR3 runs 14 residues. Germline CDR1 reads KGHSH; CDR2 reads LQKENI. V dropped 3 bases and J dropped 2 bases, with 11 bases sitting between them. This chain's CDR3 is CASSPGLNPYEQYF. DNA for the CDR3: TGTGCCAGCTCACCGGGATTAAACCCCTACGAGCAGTACTTC.

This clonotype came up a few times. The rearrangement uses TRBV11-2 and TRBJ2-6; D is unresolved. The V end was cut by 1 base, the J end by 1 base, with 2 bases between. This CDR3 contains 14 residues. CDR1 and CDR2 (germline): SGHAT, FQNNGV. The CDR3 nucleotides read TGTGCCAGCAGCTTAGCATCTGGGGCCAACGTCCTGACTTTC. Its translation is CASSLASGANVLTF.

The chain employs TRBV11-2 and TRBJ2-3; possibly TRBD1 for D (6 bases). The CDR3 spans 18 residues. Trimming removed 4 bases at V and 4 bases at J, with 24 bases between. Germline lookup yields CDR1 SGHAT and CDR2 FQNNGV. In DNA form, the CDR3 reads TGTGCCAGCAGCTCCTCCGGGACAACTAGAAACGTGGCAGATACGCAGTATTTT. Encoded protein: CASSSSGTTRNVADTQYF.

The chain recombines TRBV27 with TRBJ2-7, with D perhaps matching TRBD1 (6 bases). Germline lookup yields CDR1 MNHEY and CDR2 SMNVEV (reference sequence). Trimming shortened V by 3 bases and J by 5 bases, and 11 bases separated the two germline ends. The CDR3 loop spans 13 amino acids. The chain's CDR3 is CASSFQRGNEQYF. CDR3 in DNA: TGTGCCAGCAGTTTCCAGAGGGGGAACGAGCAGTACTTC.

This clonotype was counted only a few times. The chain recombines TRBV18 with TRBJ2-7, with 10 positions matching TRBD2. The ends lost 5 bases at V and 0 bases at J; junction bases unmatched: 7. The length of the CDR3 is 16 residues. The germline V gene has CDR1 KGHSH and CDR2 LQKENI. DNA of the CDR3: TGTGCCAGCTCAGTAGGACTAGCGGCAAGCTCCTACGAGCAGTACTTC. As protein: CASSVGLAASSYEQYF.

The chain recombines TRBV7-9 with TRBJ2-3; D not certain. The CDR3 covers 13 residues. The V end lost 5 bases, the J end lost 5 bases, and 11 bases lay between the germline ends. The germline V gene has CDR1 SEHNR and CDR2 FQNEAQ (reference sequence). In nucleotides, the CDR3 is TGTGCCAGCAGCACCCCAGGAAAAGATACGCAGTATTTT. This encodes CASSTPGKDTQYF.

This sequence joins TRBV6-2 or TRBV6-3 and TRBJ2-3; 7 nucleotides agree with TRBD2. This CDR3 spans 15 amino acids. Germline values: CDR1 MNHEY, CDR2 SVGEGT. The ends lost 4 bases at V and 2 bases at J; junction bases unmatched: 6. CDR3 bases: TGTGCCAGCAGTTCCCAAGCGGGGAACACAGATACGCAGTATTTT. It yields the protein CASSSQAGNTDTQYF.

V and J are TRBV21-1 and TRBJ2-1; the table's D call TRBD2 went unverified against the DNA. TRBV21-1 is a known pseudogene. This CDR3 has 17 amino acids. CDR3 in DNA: TGTGCCAGCAGCAAATTCATCGGTGGGAGTGAGAACAATGAGCAGTTCTTC. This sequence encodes CASSKFIGGSENNEQFF.

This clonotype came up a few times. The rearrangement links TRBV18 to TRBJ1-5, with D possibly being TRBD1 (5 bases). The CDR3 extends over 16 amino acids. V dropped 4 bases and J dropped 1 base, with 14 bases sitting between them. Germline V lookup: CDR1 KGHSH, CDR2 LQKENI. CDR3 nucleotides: TGTGCCAGCTCACTGGGGGATCCGTCGAGCAATCAGCCCCAGCATTTT. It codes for CASSLGDPSSNQPQHF. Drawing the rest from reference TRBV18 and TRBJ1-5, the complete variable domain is NAGVMQNPRHLVRRRGQEARLRCSPMKGHSHVYWYRQLPEEGLKFMVYLQKENIIDESGMPKERFSAEFPKEGPSILRIQQVVRGDSAAYFCASSLGDPSSNQPQHFGDGTRLSIL.

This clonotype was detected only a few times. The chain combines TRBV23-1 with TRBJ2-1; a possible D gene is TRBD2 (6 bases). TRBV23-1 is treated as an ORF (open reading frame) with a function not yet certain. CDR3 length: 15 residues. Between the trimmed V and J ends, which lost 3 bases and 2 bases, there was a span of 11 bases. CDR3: CASSHRDLPYNEQFF. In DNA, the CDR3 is TGCGCCAGCAGTCATCGGGACTTACCCTACAATGAGCAGTTCTTC.